The 15 T cell receptor beta chains below all came from one sample that was sequenced in a study of cytomegalovirus exposure and HLA in healthy donors. Researchers ran the PCR with 60 Vbeta and 13 Jbeta primers. TCRdb keeps only in-frame clones here, not all; method: immunoSEQ multiplex PCR. The top ten clones hold more than 3% of a sample with approximately 140,000 clones, 79% of them seen once. Sequencing input: PBMCs. Receptor source: a female donor in good health and CMV-seronegative.

J is TRBJ2-3 and V is TRBV2, with 7 bases matching TRBD2. The CDR3 has 13 residues. Germline CDR1 SNHLY, CDR2 FYNNEI. The V segment lost 5 bases and the J segment 12 bases; nucleotides outside the gene matches: 11. CDR3: CASSRLTSSDQYF. CDR3 nucleotides: TGTGCCAGCAGTCGGTTGACTAGCTCCGACCAGTATTTT.

This sequence joins TRBV7-2 and TRBJ2-7; D is unresolved. The CDR3 consists of 12 residues. Trimming took 4 bases from V and 3 from J, leaving 7 bases between them. Germline V gene lookup returns CDR1 SGHTA and CDR2 FQGNSA. The CDR3 DNA reads as TGTGCCAGCAGCTCCTTAGTCTACGAGCAGTACTTC. It translates to CASSSLVYEQYF.

This clone came up once. V and J are TRBV7-9 and TRBJ2-7, with D possibly TRBD1 on 8 matching bases. This CDR3 comprises 15 residues. The germline gives CDR1 SEHNR, CDR2 FQNEAQ (reference sequence). V lost 1 base and J 3 bases, leaving 13 bases between the germline ends. The CDR3 DNA sequence: TGTGCCAGCAGCTTAGTACAGGGGGGGAGCTACGAGCAGTACTTC. Translation: CASSLVQGGSYEQYF.

The V gene is TRBV5-1, the J gene TRBJ2-5, with 9 nucleotides matching TRBD1. This CDR3 has 14 residues. Germline values: CDR1 SGHRS, CDR2 YFSETQ. V was clipped by 3 bases and J by 4 bases; unmatched bases: 4. DNA for the CDR3: TGCGCCAGCAGCTCGGGACAGGGAACAGAGACCCAGTACTTC. This encodes CASSSGQGTETQYF.

This chain links TRBV19 with TRBJ2-2; D is undetermined. The V end lost 8 bases, the J end lost 7 bases, and 8 bases lay between the germline ends. The germline V gene encodes CDR1 LNHDA and CDR2 SQIVND (reference sequence). CDR3 length equals 11 residues. CDR3 protein: CASRVVGELFF. The CDR3 nucleotides read TGTGCCAGTCGGGTGGTCGGGGAGCTGTTTTTT.

This chain links TRBV7-6 with TRBJ2-7, with D possibly TRBD1 on 5 matching bases. Trimming took off 0 bases at V and 6 bases at J, with 9 bases between the two ends. The CDR3 runs 13 residues. In germline, CDR1 is SGHVS, CDR2 FNYEAQ. The CDR3 protein is CASSLAQGLEQYF. For the CDR3, the DNA is TGTGCCAGCAGCTTAGCGCAGGGCCTCGAGCAGTACTTC.

V usage is TRBV7-9 and J usage is TRBJ2-7; D not certain. Between the trimmed V and J ends, which lost 5 bases and 0 bases, there was a span of 17 bases. The CDR3 is 16 residues long. Germline-derived CDR1 and CDR2 are SEHNR and FQNEAQ (reference sequence). CDR3 nucleotides: TGTGCCAGCAGCGAAAACCCTCGTTCCAGCTCCTACGAGCAGTACTTC. This translates into CASSENPRSSSYEQYF.

The J gene is TRBJ1-2, the V gene TRBV25-1; TRBD1 matches at 12 bases. The V gene's germline CDR1 is MGHDK and CDR2 SYGVNS. The CDR3 sequence is 17 residues long. The V gene end was trimmed by 4 bases and the J gene end by 5 bases; junction bases not matched to a gene: 11. CDR3 bases: TGTGCCAGCAGTGCCTGGGGACAGGGGGCCGGGCTATATGGCTACACCTTC. It specifies CASSAWGQGAGLYGYTF.

This clone was recorded once. The rearrangement links TRBV10-3 to TRBJ2-2, with TRBD1 identical over 9 bases. Trimming cost V 10 bases and J 7 bases; bases outside gene matches: 10. Germline V gene sequence: CDR1 ENHRY, CDR2 SYGVKD. The CDR3 length is 14 residues. For the CDR3, the DNA is TGTGCCACCTCAAGGGGACAGGGAGGCGGGGAGCTGTTTTTT. Translated: CATSRGQGGGELFF.

The chain uses TRBV9 and TRBJ2-1; D is unclear. Germline lookup yields CDR1 SGDLS and CDR2 YYNGEE. Trimming removed 4 bases at V and 1 base at J, with 6 bases between. The CDR3 sequence is 13 residues long. The CDR3 region is CASSLVSYNEQFF. CDR3 nucleotides: TGTGCCAGCAGCCTTGTATCCTACAATGAGCAGTTCTTC.

The chain joins TRBV30 to TRBJ2-2, with 8 bases that match TRBD1. CDR3 length: 14 residues. The J segment lost 4 bases and the V segment lost 4 bases, leaving 5 bases of the junction unmatched. Germline CDR1 reads GTSNPN; CDR2 reads SVGIG (reference sequence). CDR3 nucleotides: TGTGCCTGGATGGGGGACAGGATCACCGGGGAGCTGTTTTTT. Protein sequence: CAWMGDRITGELFF.

This clone was seen a single time. The chain uses TRBV11-2 and TRBJ2-5; 9 bases map to TRBD2. V lost 4 bases, J lost 7 bases, and 7 bases stayed unmatched. The CDR3 length is 14 residues. Germline V gene sequence: CDR1 SGHAT, CDR2 FQNNGV. CDR3 DNA sequence: TGTGCCAGCAGCTCGGTAGCGGGAGTAGGGACCCAGTACTTC. It codes for CASSSVAGVGTQYF.

The chain carries TRBV7-9 and TRBJ2-1; 9 nucleotides agree with TRBD2. Germline trimming cut 6 bases from V and 3 bases from J; bases unmatched to any gene: 9. The CDR3 spans 16 residues. Germline V lookup: CDR1 SEHNR, CDR2 FQNEAQ (reference sequence). The DNA for the CDR3 is TGTGCCAGCAGGCGACCGGGACTAGCTTTCTACAATGAGCAGTTCTTC. Amino acids: CASRRPGLAFYNEQFF.

The V call is TRBV10-3, the J call TRBJ2-7; D uncertain. There are 14 residues in the CDR3. Germline V gene sequence: CDR1 ENHRY, CDR2 SYGVKD. V was pared by 3 bases and J by 3 bases, with 12 bases between. CDR3 sequence (DNA): TGTGCCATCAGTGAAGACCGGTCTAGCTACGAGCAGTACTTC. Translation: CAISEDRSSYEQYF.

This clone was detected once. The CDR3 loop reads CASSQELDQPQHF. The CDR3 region has the DNA TGTGCCAGCAGCCAAGAATTAGATCAGCCCCAGCATTTT. V usage is TRBV14 and J usage is TRBJ1-5; no reliable D call. Between the trimmed V and J ends, which lost 0 bases and 5 bases, there was a span of 5 bases. The CDR3 is 13 residues long. Germline CDR1 reads SGHDN; CDR2 reads FVKESK.